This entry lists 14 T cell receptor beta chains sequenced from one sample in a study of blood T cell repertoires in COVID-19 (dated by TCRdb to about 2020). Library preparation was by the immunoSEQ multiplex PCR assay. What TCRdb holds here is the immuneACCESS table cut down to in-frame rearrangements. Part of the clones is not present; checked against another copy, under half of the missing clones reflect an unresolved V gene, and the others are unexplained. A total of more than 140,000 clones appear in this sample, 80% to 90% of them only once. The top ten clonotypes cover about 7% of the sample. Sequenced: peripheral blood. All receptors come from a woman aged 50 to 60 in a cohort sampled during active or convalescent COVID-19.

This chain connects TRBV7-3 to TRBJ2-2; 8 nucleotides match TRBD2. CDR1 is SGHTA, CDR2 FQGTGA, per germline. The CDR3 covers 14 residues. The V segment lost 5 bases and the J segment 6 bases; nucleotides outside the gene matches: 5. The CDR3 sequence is CASSPGLVSGELFF. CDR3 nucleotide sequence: TGTGCCAGCAGCCCGGGACTAGTTTCCGGGGAGCTGTTTTTT. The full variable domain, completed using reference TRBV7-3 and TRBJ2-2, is GAGVSQTPSNKVTEKGKYVELRCDPISGHTALYWYRQSLGQGPEFLIYFQGTGAADDSGLPNDRFFAVRPEGSVSTLKIQRTERGDSAVYLCASSPGLVSGELFFGEGSRLTVL.

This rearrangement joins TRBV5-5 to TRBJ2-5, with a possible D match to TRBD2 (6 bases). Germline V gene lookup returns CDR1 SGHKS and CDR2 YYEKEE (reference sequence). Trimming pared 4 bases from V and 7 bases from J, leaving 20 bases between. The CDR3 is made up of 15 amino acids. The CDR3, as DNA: TGTGCCAGCAGCAACCCCGCCGGAGGGTGGGGGACCCAGTACTTC. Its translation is CASSNPAGGWGTQYF.

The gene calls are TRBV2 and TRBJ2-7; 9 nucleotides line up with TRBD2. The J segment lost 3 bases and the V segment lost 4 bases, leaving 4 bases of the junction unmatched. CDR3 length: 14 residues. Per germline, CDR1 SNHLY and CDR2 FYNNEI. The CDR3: CASSAERGDYEQYF. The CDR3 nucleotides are TGTGCCAGCAGTGCTGAGCGGGGGGACTACGAGCAGTACTTC.

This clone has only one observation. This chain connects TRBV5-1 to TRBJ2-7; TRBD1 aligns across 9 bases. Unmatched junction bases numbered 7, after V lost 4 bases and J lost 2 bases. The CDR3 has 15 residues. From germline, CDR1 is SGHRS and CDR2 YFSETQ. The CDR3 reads CASSPGQGIPYEQYF. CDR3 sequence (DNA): TGCGCCAGCAGCCCGGGACAGGGTATCCCCTACGAGCAGTACTTC.

The CDR3 reads CAWSEDSYNEQFF. The CDR3 DNA follows: TGTGCCTGGAGTGAGGACAGCTACAATGAGCAGTTCTTC. J is TRBJ2-1 and V is TRBV30; weak D call: TRBD1 (6 bases). Per germline, CDR1 GTSNPN and CDR2 SVGIG (reference sequence). V lost 1 base and J 3 bases, leaving 7 bases between the germline ends. The CDR3 sequence is 13 residues long.

The CDR3, as DNA: TGTGCCAGCTCACCACTTCCGGGAACTCTCCAAGAGACCCAGTACTTC. As protein: CASSPLPGTLQETQYF. V usage is TRBV18 and J usage is TRBJ2-5; perhaps TRBD2 as D (5 bases). Germline CDR1 KGHSH, CDR2 LQKENI. The CDR3 is 16 residues long. V was cut by 1 base and J by 1 base, with 13 bases left in between.

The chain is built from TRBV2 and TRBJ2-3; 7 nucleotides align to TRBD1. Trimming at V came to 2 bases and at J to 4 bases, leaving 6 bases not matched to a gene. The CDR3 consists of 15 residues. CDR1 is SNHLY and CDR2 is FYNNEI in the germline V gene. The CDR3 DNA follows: TGTGCCAGCAGTGAAATGGGACAGCCCTCAGATACGCAGTATTTT. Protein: CASSEMGQPSDTQYF.

This CDR3 reads CSVATLRGPTYEQYF. The CDR3 nucleotides read TGCAGCGTTGCCACCCTCAGGGGGCCTACCTACGAGCAGTACTTC. The chain is built from TRBV29-1 and TRBJ2-7, with 8 positions matching TRBD1. The germline CDR1 and CDR2 sequences are SQVTM and ANQGSEA. The CDR3 covers 15 residues. The junction had 10 bases not matched to a gene; V was cut back by 4 bases and J by 2 bases.

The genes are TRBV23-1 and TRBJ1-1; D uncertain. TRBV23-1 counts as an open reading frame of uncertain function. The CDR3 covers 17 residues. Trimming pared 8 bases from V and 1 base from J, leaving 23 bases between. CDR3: CASRICPLVRENTEAFF. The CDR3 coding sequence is TGCGCCAGCCGCATATGCCCCCTCGTGCGGGAGAACACTGAAGCTTTCTTT.

The CDR3 DNA sequence: TGCGCCAGCAGACAGGACGGCCGGAGCACAGATACGCAGTATTTT. It translates to CASRQDGRSTDTQYF. The chain joins TRBV5-1 to TRBJ2-3; a possible D gene is TRBD1 (5 bases). The V end was cut by 5 bases, the J end by 0 bases, with 13 bases between. This CDR3 spans 15 amino acids. Per germline, CDR1 SGHRS and CDR2 YFSETQ.

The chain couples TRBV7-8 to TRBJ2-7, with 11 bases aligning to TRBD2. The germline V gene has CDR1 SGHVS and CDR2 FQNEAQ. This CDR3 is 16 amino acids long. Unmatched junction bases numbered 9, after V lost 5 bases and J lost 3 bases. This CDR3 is CASSARPSGGLYEQYF. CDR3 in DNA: TGTGCCAGCAGCGCACGTCCTAGCGGGGGGCTCTACGAGCAGTACTTC.

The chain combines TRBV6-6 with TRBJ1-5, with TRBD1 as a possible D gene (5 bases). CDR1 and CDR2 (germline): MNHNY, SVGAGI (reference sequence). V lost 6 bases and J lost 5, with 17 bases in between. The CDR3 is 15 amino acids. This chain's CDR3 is CASRSPGLYYQPQHF. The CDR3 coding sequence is TGTGCCAGCAGAAGTCCGGGACTCTATTATCAGCCCCAGCATTTT.

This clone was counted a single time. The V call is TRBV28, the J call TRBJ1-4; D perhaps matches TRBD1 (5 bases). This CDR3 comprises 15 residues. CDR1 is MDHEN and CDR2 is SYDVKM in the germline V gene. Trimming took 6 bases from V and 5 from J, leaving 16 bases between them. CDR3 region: CASSFGGVGNEKLFF. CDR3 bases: TGTGCCAGCAGCTTCGGAGGGGTCGGGAATGAAAAACTGTTTTTT.

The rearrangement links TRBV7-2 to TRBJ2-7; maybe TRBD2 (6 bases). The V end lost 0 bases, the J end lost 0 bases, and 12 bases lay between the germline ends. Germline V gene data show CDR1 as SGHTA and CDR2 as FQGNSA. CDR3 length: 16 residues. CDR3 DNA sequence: TGTGCCAGCAGCTTAGCCGTAGCGGTTAGCTCCTACGAGCAGTACTTC. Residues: CASSLAVAVSSYEQYF.